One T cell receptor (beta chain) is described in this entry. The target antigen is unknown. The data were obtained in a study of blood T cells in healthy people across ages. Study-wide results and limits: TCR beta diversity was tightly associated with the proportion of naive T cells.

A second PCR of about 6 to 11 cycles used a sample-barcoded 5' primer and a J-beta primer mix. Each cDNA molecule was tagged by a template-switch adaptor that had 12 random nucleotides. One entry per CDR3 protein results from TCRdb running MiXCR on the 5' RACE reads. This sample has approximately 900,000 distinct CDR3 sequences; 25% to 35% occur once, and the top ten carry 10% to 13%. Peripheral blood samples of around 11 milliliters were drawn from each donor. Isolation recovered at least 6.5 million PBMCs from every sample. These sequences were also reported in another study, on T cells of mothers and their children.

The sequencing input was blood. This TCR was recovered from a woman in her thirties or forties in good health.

The DNA for the CDR3 is TGTGCCAGCAGCTTAGAGCGGGGGGGACCAGAGACCCAGTACTTC. This gives the protein CASSLERGGPETQYF. The J gene is TRBJ2-5, the V gene TRBV7-2; 10 bases map to TRBD2. The CDR3 totals 15 residues. Germline values: CDR1 SGHTA, CDR2 FQGNSA. J lost 4 bases, V lost 1 base, and 3 bases had no gene match.